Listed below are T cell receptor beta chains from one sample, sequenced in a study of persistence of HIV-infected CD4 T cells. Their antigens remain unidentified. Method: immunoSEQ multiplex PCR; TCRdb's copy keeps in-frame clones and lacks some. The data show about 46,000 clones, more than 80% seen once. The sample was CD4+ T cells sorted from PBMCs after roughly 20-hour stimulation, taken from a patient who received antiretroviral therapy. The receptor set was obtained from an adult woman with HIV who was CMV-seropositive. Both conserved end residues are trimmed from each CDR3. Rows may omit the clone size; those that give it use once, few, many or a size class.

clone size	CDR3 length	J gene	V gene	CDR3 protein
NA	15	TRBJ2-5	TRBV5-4	ASSLPPTSGGQETQY
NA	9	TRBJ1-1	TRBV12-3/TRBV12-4	ASSYSGEAF
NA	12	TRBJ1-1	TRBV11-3	ASSLDRMNTEAF
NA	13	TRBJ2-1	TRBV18	ASSPGTSGFNEQF
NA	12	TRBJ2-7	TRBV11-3	ASSLERGGYEQY
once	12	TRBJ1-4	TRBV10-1	ASSGQGKSGKLF
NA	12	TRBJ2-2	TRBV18	ASSPSRGSGELF
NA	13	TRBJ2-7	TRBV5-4	ASSLAAGGSYEQY
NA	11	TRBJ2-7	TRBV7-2	ASSLVAGYEQY
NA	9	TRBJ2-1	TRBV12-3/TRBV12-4	ASSFLTEQF
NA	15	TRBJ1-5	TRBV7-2	ASSLGTTGQRNQPQH
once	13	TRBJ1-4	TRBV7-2	ASSTNRATNEKLF
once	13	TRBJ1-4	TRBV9	ASSVVGTANEKLF
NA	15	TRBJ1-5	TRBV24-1	ATSDSGQGALNQPQH
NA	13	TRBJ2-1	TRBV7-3	ASSSGSGLASEQF
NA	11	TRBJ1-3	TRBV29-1	SVQPNSGNTIY
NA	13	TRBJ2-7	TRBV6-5	ASSTKPWTISEQY
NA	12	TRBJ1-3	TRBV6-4	ASKDTSSGNTIY
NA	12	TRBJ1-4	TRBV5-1	ASSPGDKNEKLF
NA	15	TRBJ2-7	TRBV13	ASSPTPGLALSYEQY
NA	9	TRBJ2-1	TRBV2	ASNLDNEQF
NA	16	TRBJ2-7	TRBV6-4	ASILRDRNLAETYEQY
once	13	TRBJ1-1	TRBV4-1	ASSQEVGGHTEAF
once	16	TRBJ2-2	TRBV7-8	ASSLKWGGTGNTGELF
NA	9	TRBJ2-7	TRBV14	ASSQVHEQY
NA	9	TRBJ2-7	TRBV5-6	ASSLAREQY
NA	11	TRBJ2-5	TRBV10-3	AISNPPEETQY
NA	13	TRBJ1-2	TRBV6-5	ASSRGTREGYGYT
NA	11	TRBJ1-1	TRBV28	ASSLGATARAF
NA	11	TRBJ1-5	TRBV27	ASSLGRNQPQH
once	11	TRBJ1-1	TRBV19	ASSKAEGTEAF
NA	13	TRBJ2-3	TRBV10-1	ASSERGSGTDTQY
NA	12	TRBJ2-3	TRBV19	ASSQDSPTDTQY
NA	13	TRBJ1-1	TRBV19	ASSIQSLGQGEAF
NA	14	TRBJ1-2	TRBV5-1	ASSPGTGGAKRGYT
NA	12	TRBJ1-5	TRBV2	ASSERQINQPQH
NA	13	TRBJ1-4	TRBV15	ATSRGGGAYEKLF
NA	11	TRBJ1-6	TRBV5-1	ASSSEEGAPLH
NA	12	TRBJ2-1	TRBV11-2	ATCPFSSYNEQF
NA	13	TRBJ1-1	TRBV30	AYSLGQGRSSEAF